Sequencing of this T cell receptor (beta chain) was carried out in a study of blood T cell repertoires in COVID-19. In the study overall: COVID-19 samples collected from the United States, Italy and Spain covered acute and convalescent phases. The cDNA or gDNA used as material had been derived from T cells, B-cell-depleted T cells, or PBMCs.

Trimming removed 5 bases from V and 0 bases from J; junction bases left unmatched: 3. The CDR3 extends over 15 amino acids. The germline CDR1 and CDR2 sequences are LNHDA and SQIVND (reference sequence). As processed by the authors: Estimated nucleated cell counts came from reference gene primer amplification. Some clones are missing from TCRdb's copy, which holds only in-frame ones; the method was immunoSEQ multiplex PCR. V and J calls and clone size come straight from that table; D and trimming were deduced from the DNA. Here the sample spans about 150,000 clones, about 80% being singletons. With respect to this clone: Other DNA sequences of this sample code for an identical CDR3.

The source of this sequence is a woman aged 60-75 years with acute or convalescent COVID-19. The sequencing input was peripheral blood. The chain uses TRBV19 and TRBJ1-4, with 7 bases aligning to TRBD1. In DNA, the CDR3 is TGTGCCAGTAGTGGGACAGCTGCAACTAATGAAAAACTGTTTTTT. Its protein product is CASSGTAATNEKLFF.